This T cell receptor beta chain was identified in a study of blood T cell repertoires in COVID-19. Clinical histories supplied by participants themselves formed the basis of cohort assignment. How the authors handled the data: Reference gene primer amplification gave nucleated cell count estimates. Clones were read by immunoSEQ multiplex PCR, and TCRdb kept only the in-frame ones, dropping some. V, J and clone size reflect that table, while D and trimming were determined from the DNA. The sample contains 200,000 to 250,000 clones, roughly 80% of which appear only once. CDR3 length: 14 amino acids. V lost 1 base and J 8 bases, leaving 11 bases between the germline ends. Per germline, CDR1 LGHNA and CDR2 YNFKEQ.

The chain has TRBV4-2 and TRBJ1-4; D unclear. Sequencing was carried out using PBMCs or T cells enriched from blood (not recorded which). The sequence was obtained from a woman aged 45-60 years who had been exposed to COVID-19. The CDR3, as DNA: TGTGCCAGCAGCCAAGCTGGTGACACGGAAAAACTGTTTTTT. Protein product: CASSQAGDTEKLFF.